Listed below are T cell receptor beta chains from one sample, sequenced in a study of T cell responses to AZD1222 COVID-19 vaccine. The data were produced by immunoSEQ multiplex PCR, yet TCRdb's version contains in-frame clones alone and is incomplete. The sample has more than 150,000 clones; approximately 94% are singletons. Source: peripheral blood, taken 28 days after the second AZD1222 dose. These receptors originate from an adult who received the AZD1222 COVID-19 vaccine. Both conserved end residues are part of each CDR3. Each record gives: D gene, V gene, clone size, J gene, CDR3 protein, CDR3 DNA. A D gene is named only where the DNA matches it firmly. Not every row has a clone size; where given, it reads once, few, many or a size class.

TRBD2	TRBV5-3	NA	TRBJ2-7	CARSRTSGTYEQYF	TGTGCCAGAAGTAGGACTAGCGGGACCTACGAGCAGTACTTC
NA	TRBV5-1	NA	TRBJ2-3	CASSFRQTQYF	TGCGCCAGCAGCTTTCGGCAAACGCAGTATTTT
NA	TRBV11-2	once	TRBJ2-5	CASSFNREETQYF	TGTGCCAGCAGCTTCAACAGGGAAGAGACCCAGTACTTC
NA	TRBV19	NA	TRBJ1-1	CASSIGNTEAFF	TGTGCCAGTAGTATCGGGAACACTGAAGCTTTCTTT
NA	TRBV19	NA	TRBJ1-1	CASIGGWGEAFF	TGTGCCAGTATAGGAGGATGGGGTGAAGCTTTCTTT
TRBD1	TRBV7-9	NA	TRBJ1-5	CASSSGTGGNQPQHF	TGTGCCAGCAGCAGCGGGACAGGGGGCAATCAGCCCCAGCATTTT
NA	TRBV27	NA	TRBJ2-5	CASSLSGETQYF	TGTGCCAGCAGTTTATCCGGAGAGACCCAGTACTTC
NA	TRBV7-9	NA	TRBJ1-4	CASSAGTSGPANEKLFF	TGTGCCAGCAGCGCTGGGACATCGGGTCCAGCTAATGAAAAACTGTTTTTT
NA	TRBV30	NA	TRBJ1-1	CAWRAGRGAFF	TGTGCCTGGAGGGCCGGTCGAGGAGCTTTCTTT
NA	TRBV7-3	NA	TRBJ2-2	CASSLEQGTGELFF	TGTGCCAGCAGCTTAGAACAGGGTACCGGGGAGCTGTTTTTT
NA	TRBV28	NA	TRBJ1-1	CASSLEWENTEAFF	TGTGCCAGCAGTTTGGAGTGGGAGAACACTGAAGCTTTCTTT
TRBD1	TRBV27	NA	TRBJ1-1	CASRSGTGSNTEAFF	TGTGCCAGCAGATCCGGGACAGGCTCGAACACTGAAGCTTTCTTT
NA	TRBV6-1	NA	TRBJ1-4	CASSEATGRAEKLFF	TGTGCCAGCAGTGAAGCAACAGGGCGGGCTGAAAAACTGTTTTTT
NA	TRBV3-1/TRBV3-2	few	TRBJ1-1	CASSVQGSDTEAFF	TGTGCCAGCAGCGTACAGGGTTCTGACACTGAAGCTTTCTTT
NA	TRBV11-3	NA	TRBJ2-1	CASSPQYDEQFF	TGTGCCAGCAGCCCCCAATATGATGAGCAGTTCTTC
NA	TRBV11-3	NA	TRBJ1-1	CASSWLEGMNTEAFF	TGTGCCAGCAGCTGGCTGGAGGGCATGAACACTGAAGCTTTCTTT
NA	TRBV7-3	NA	TRBJ1-1	CASSLTGTANTEAFF	TGTGCCAGCAGCTTAACGGGGACGGCGAACACTGAAGCTTTCTTT
NA	TRBV7-9	NA	TRBJ2-2	CASRNPGTPNTGELFF	TGTGCCAGCAGGAACCCCGGGACTCCGAACACCGGGGAGCTGTTTTTT
TRBD2	TRBV19	NA	TRBJ2-1	CASSIAGGQYEQFF	TGTGCCAGTAGTATAGCGGGAGGGCAGTATGAGCAGTTCTTC
NA	TRBV6-5	NA	TRBJ1-1	CASSYWSGTEAFF	TGTGCCAGCAGTTACTGGTCAGGCACTGAAGCTTTCTTT
TRBD2	TRBV9	NA	TRBJ2-3	CASSPWSSGGADTQYF	TGTGCCAGCAGCCCCTGGAGTAGCGGGGGCGCAGATACGCAGTATTTT
NA	TRBV10-3	NA	TRBJ1-5	CAISGTAATRGNQPQHF	TGTGCCATCAGTGGAACTGCCGCTACGAGGGGGAATCAGCCCCAGCATTTT
TRBD1	TRBV10-2	NA	TRBJ1-3	CASSDRGAGNTIYF	TGCGCCAGCAGTGACAGGGGGGCTGGAAACACCATATATTTT
NA	TRBV4-1	NA	TRBJ1-2	CASSQPPGPSNYGYTF	TGCGCCAGCAGCCAACCTCCCGGGCCCTCTAACTATGGCTACACCTTC
TRBD2	TRBV4-1	NA	TRBJ2-1	CASSPSAGGANEQFF	TGCGCCAGCAGCCCAAGTGCGGGGGGGGCCAATGAGCAGTTCTTC
TRBD1	TRBV5-1	NA	TRBJ1-2	CASRADRRVGYTF	TGCGCCAGCCGAGCGGACAGGAGAGTCGGCTACACCTTC
NA	TRBV18	NA	TRBJ2-3	CASSPRKLTSTDTQYF	TGTGCCAGCTCACCACGGAAGCTTACTAGCACAGATACGCAGTATTTT
NA	TRBV9	NA	TRBJ1-3	CASSVVGSGNTIYF	TGTGCCAGCAGCGTAGTGGGTTCTGGAAACACCATATATTTT
TRBD1	TRBV4-2	NA	TRBJ1-2	CASSRDRSNYGYTF	TGTGCCAGCAGCCGGGACAGGAGTAACTATGGCTACACCTTC
NA	TRBV6-1	NA	TRBJ1-1	CASSEVAGSYTEAFF	TGTGCCAGCAGTGAAGTGGCGGGGTCGTACACTGAAGCTTTCTTT
NA	TRBV3-1/TRBV3-2	NA	TRBJ1-1	CASRITGSTEAFF	TGTGCCAGCAGGATAACAGGGAGCACTGAAGCTTTCTTT
TRBD1	TRBV7-2	once	TRBJ1-3	CASSVRGTAGNTIYF	TGTGCCAGCAGCGTCAGGGGGACTGCTGGAAACACCATATATTTT
TRBD2	TRBV19	NA	TRBJ2-2	CASSWGSGSTGELFF	TGTGCCAGTAGCTGGGGGAGCGGGAGCACCGGGGAGCTGTTTTTT
TRBD1	TRBV5-3	NA	TRBJ1-5	CARSLDRGHQPQHF	TGTGCCAGAAGCTTGGACAGGGGGCATCAGCCCCAGCATTTT
TRBD1	TRBV5-8	NA	TRBJ2-5	CASSAGTGSRETQYF	TGTGCCAGCAGCGCCGGGACAGGGTCGAGGGAGACCCAGTACTTC
NA	TRBV23-1	NA	TRBJ1-5	CASSVGVCQPQHF	TGCGCCAGCAGTGTTGGGGTATGTCAGCCCCAGCATTTT
NA	TRBV15	NA	TRBJ2-7	CATSRELRGLEYF	TGTGCCACCAGCAGAGAACTTAGGGGACTGGAGTACTTC
TRBD1	TRBV6-6	NA	TRBJ1-2	CASSSRDRGYGYTF	TGTGCCAGCAGTTCAAGGGACAGGGGGTATGGCTACACCTTC
NA	TRBV7-2	NA	TRBJ2-1	CASSSGVEQFF	TGTGCCAGCAGCTCCGGGGTCGAGCAGTTCTTC
NA	TRBV24-1	once	TRBJ2-1	CATSDSTQRSYNEQFF	TGTGCCACCAGTGACTCAACTCAGCGCTCCTACAATGAGCAGTTCTTC
NA	TRBV7-9	once	TRBJ1-1	CASSHGGDEAFF	TGTGCCAGCAGCCATGGGGGAGATGAAGCTTTCTTT
TRBD2	TRBV11-3	NA	TRBJ2-3	CASSYGGVITDTQYF	TGTGCCAGCAGCTATGGGGGGGTAATCACAGATACGCAGTATTTT
NA	TRBV11-2	NA	TRBJ1-3	CASSFIRDTIYF	TGTGCCAGCAGCTTCATCCGCGACACCATATATTTT
TRBD1	TRBV6-5	NA	TRBJ1-5	CASSNTGGPQHF	TGTGCCAGCAGTAATACAGGGGGTCCCCAGCATTTT
NA	TRBV5-5	NA	TRBJ1-5	CASSPGLVSSNQPQHF	TGTGCCAGCAGCCCCGGTCTCGTGTCTAGCAATCAGCCCCAGCATTTT
NA	TRBV19	NA	TRBJ1-4	CASTPFGRIEEKLFF	TGTGCCAGTACTCCCTTTGGGAGAATCGAAGAAAAACTGTTTTTT
TRBD2	TRBV10-3	NA	TRBJ2-5	CAIRRTSGGDETQYF	TGTGCCATCAGGCGGACTAGCGGGGGGGACGAGACCCAGTACTTC
NA	TRBV18	NA	TRBJ2-1	CASSPGANNEQFF	TGTGCCAGCTCACCGGGCGCCAACAATGAGCAGTTCTTC
NA	TRBV19	few	TRBJ1-1	CASSMTGLGPEAFF	TGTGCCAGTAGTATGACAGGTTTGGGACCCGAAGCTTTCTTT
NA	TRBV3-1/TRBV3-2	NA	TRBJ1-3	CASSRSQWGPRTGNTIYF	TGTGCCAGCAGCCGGTCCCAATGGGGACCGCGCACTGGAAACACCATATATTTT
NA	TRBV5-1	NA	TRBJ2-7	CASSTGPGGEQYF	TGCGCCAGCAGCACCGGTCCAGGGGGGGAGCAGTACTTC
NA	TRBV12-3/TRBV12-4	NA	TRBJ2-3	CASTQAGTDTQYF	TGTGCCAGCACCCAAGCCGGGACAGATACGCAGTATTTT
NA	TRBV9	NA	TRBJ1-4	CASSADGTNEKLFF	TGTGCCAGCAGCGCGGACGGAACTAATGAAAAACTGTTTTTT
NA	TRBV7-6	once	TRBJ1-4	CASSTRANEKLFF	TGTGCCAGCAGCACCCGGGCAAATGAAAAACTGTTTTTT